A single sample is the source of the 15 T cell receptor beta chains below, sequenced in a study of T cells in Graves' hyperthyroidism and ophthalmopathy. Amplification yielded TCR beta CDR3 regions, with RNA transcripts as the source. Using the HTBI primer set, a first-round RT-PCR was run on the TCR CDR3. TCRdb called the multiplex PCR reads again in MiXCR, with one record for every CDR3 protein. The sample includes about 620,000 distinct CDR3 sequences, under 20% of them seen just once. Sequences were obtained from blood. The receptors derive from a woman aged 25-40 years with Graves' hyperthyroidism.

The table lists this clonotype with many counts. The chain recombines TRBV6-2 or TRBV6-3 with TRBJ1-1, with TRBD1 matching over 7 bases. Trimming took 10 bases from V and 0 from J; bases not matched to a gene: 5. Germline V gene data show CDR1 as MNHEY and CDR2 as SVGEGT. CDR3 size: 13 residues. The CDR3 sequence: CATQGRLNTEAFF. CDR3 DNA: TGTGCCACACAGGGGAGGTTGAACACTGAAGCTTTCTTT.

This clonotype showed up many times. The J gene is TRBJ2-2, the V gene TRBV27; 8 bases fit TRBD2. V lost 5 bases to trimming and J lost 2 bases; unmatched junction nucleotides: 16. The CDR3 length is 19 residues. From germline, CDR1 is MNHEY and CDR2 SMNVEV (reference sequence). The DNA of the CDR3 is TGTGCCAGCAGTCCCAACCCTAGGGTAGCGGGACTTAACACCGGGGAGCTGTTTTTT. Translated: CASSPNPRVAGLNTGELFF.

This clonotype was counted between two and nine times. The J gene is TRBJ1-5, the V gene TRBV4-2, with D hard to call. Germline CDR1 reads LGHNA; CDR2 reads YNFKEQ. The V and J ends lost 0 bases and 6 bases respectively, with 6 bases between them. The CDR3 loop spans 13 amino acids. CDR3: CASSQEISQPQHF. CDR3 nucleotides: TGTGCCAGCAGCCAAGAAATAAGTCAGCCCCAGCATTTT.

This clonotype was detected ten times or more. The V call is TRBV20-1, the J call TRBJ1-1; the D is unclear. CDR3 length equals 16 residues. Germline lookup yields CDR1 DFQATT and CDR2 SNEGSKA (reference sequence). The CDR3 sequence is CRIRSVGNQVNTEAFF. CDR3 DNA: TGCAGGATCCGATCGGTTGGGAATCAGGTGAACACTGAAGCTTTCTTT.

This clonotype was recorded a few times. The chain carries TRBV7-2 and TRBJ1-5; 9 bases align to TRBD1. J lost 3 bases, V lost 10 bases, and 10 bases had no gene match. CDR3 size: 15 residues. Per the germline V gene, CDR1 is SGHTA and CDR2 is FQGNSA. CDR3 in amino acids: CATPLTGGHNQPQHF. For the CDR3, the DNA is TGTGCCACCCCCTTGACAGGGGGTCACAATCAGCCCCAGCATTTT. Variable domain in full (rest from reference TRBV7-2 and TRBJ1-5): GAGVSQSPSNKVTEKGKDVELRCDPISGHTALYWYRQSLGQGLEFLIYFQGNSAPDKSGLPSDRFSAERTGGSVSTLTIQRTQQEDSAVYLCATPLTGGHNQPQHFGDGTRLSIL.

To note about this clonotype: An end of the junction differs from the germline gene, which may be a read error. V usage is TRBV20-1 and J usage is TRBJ2-3, with 7 bases that match TRBD2. CDR1 is DFQATT and CDR2 is SNEGSKA in the germline V gene (reference sequence). This CDR3 has 14 amino acids. The CDR3 region has the DNA TGCAGCGCTAAGCCAGCGGGATTTAGAGATACGCAGTATTTT. It is translated as CSAKPAGFRDTQYF.

This clonotype showed up just a few times. This rearrangement joins TRBV9 to TRBJ2-5; the D is unclear. Germline loops: CDR1 SGDLS, CDR2 YYNGEE. CDR3 length: 15 residues. The V gene lost 0 bases and the J gene lost 2 bases, with 11 bases spanning the gap. CDR3 in amino acids: CASSVAGQRQETQYF. The CDR3 nucleotides are TGTGCCAGCAGCGTAGCCGGGCAGAGGCAAGAGACCCAGTACTTC.

The chain links TRBV20-1 to TRBJ2-3; no reliable D call. The CDR3 has 13 amino acids. V gave up 3 bases and J gave up 2 bases, with 9 bases separating them. Germline CDR1 is DFQATT and CDR2 is SNEGSKA (reference sequence). This CDR3 is CSARISFTDTQYF. The CDR3 DNA reads TGCAGTGCTAGGATCAGTTTCACAGATACGCAGTATTTT.

This clonotype was recorded many times. The chain combines TRBV12-5 with TRBJ2-5, with D tentatively TRBD2 (5 bases). Germline CDR1 is LGHNT and CDR2 is FRNRAP. The V end was cut by 8 bases, the J end by 2 bases, with 12 bases between. The CDR3 runs 13 residues. This CDR3 is CASSGDPQETQYF. In DNA form, the CDR3 reads TGTGCTAGTAGCGGAGACCCTCAAGAGACCCAGTACTTC.

This clonotype was picked up many times. The V and J genes are TRBV20-1 and TRBJ2-1, with 9 bases fitting TRBD2. Germline V gene sequence: CDR1 DFQATT, CDR2 SNEGSKA (reference sequence). V shed 3 bases, J shed 11 bases, and the junction held 14 bases outside the gene matches. The CDR3 loop spans 15 amino acids. CDR3 coding DNA: TGCAGTGCTAGGGGCGGCGGGAGGGCCCTAGACAAGCAGTTCTTC. This encodes CSARGGGRALDKQFF.

The rearrangement links TRBV18 to TRBJ2-2, with D perhaps matching TRBD2 (5 bases). The CDR3 covers 16 residues. The V end was cut by 3 bases, the J end by 6 bases, with 17 bases between. From germline, CDR1 is KGHSH and CDR2 LQKENI. The chain's CDR3 is CASSPTRGSNAGELFF. As DNA, the CDR3 is TGTGCCAGCTCACCCACTAGAGGGTCCAACGCCGGGGAGCTGTTTTTT.

This clonotype has a count of ten or more. The chain is built from TRBV2 and TRBJ2-7; 8 bases agree with TRBD2. CDR1 is SNHLY and CDR2 is FYNNEI in the germline V gene. J lost 3 bases, V lost 7 bases, and 17 bases had no gene match. The CDR3 has 17 residues. DNA of the CDR3: TGTGCCAGCAAAACTGAGGATGACGGGAGGGCCATCTACGAGCAGTACTTC. Protein sequence: CASKTEDDGRAIYEQYF.

The J gene is TRBJ2-7, the V gene TRBV20-1; perhaps TRBD2 as D (6 bases). This CDR3 is built from 15 residues. The germline gives CDR1 DFQATT, CDR2 SNEGSKA (reference sequence). With 0 bases removed from V and 1 base from J, the gap between germline ends came to 13 bases. The CDR3 nucleotides are TGCAGTGCTAGAGATAGGAGGGCGTCTTCCTACGAGCAGTACTTC. Translating it yields CSARDRRASSYEQYF.

This clonotype was counted at least ten times. This chain connects TRBV19 to TRBJ2-7, with 8 bases aligning to TRBD1. This CDR3 region has 13 residues. Germline-derived CDR1 and CDR2 are LNHDA and SQIVND (reference sequence). The J segment lost 1 base and the V segment lost 9 bases, leaving 5 bases of the junction unmatched. The CDR3 region is CASSDRGSYEQYF. The CDR3 DNA follows: TGTGCCAGCAGTGACAGGGGTTCCTACGAGCAGTACTTC.

The chain couples TRBV14 to TRBJ1-6; D is unresolved. Germline lookup yields CDR1 SGHDN and CDR2 FVKESK. This CDR3 region has 15 residues. V lost 1 base and J 7 bases, leaving 11 bases between the germline ends. CDR3 protein: CASSQVRSGNSPLHF. The CDR3 coding sequence is TGTGCCAGCAGCCAAGTCCGATCTGGGAATTCACCCCTCCACTTT.